This entry concerns a single T cell receptor (beta chain). This specimen belongs to a study of blood T cell repertoires in COVID-19. Study information: Collection of acute and convalescent COVID-19 samples took place in the United States, Italy and Spain.

Authors' methods: Reference gene primer amplification yielded estimated nucleated cell counts. Only in-frame clones appear in the TCRdb table, and some are missing; sequencing was by immunoSEQ multiplex PCR. From that table come the V and J calls and clone size; the DNA was used to work out D and trimming. The data hold tens of thousands of clones, with roughly 84% observed a single time. The clonotype originates from a woman aged 70 to 79 with acute or convalescent COVID-19. Sequencing was carried out using peripheral blood.

The CDR3 DNA is TGTGCCTCCCTCCCCGCCGGGACAGCTAGAGAGACCCAGTACTTC. Amino acids: CASLPAGTARETQYF. The V gene is TRBV6-5, the J gene TRBJ2-5; 7 bases are shared with TRBD1. CDR1 is MNHEY, CDR2 SVGAGI, per germline. The CDR3 loop spans 15 amino acids. V shed 11 bases, J shed 4 bases, and the junction held 16 bases outside the gene matches.